This T cell receptor beta chain was found in a study of T-cell reconstitution after alpha-beta-depleted transplantation in children. Germline V lookup: CDR1 SGHVS, CDR2 FQNEAQ. This CDR3 has 16 amino acids. Trimming at V came to 5 bases and at J to 3 bases, leaving 9 bases not matched to a gene. Preparation of the TCRbeta library involved a method that used unique molecular identifiers. TCRdb redid the calling of the PCR reads with MiXCR, one entry per CDR3 protein. The sample holds hundreds of thousands of distinct CDR3 sequences; approximately 12% are singletons and the top ten take 2% to 3%. This clonotype has just a few counts.

The rearrangement uses TRBV7-8 and TRBJ2-1; 8 positions agree with TRBD2. This material consisted of PBMCs from the stem cell graft donor, taken from the stem cell graft. The TCR originated in a human donor who donated a stem cell graft to a child with acute lymphoblastic leukemia. As DNA, the CDR3 is TGTGCCAGCAGCCTACGAGGTAGCGGGGACTACAATGAGCAGTTCTTC. As protein: CASSLRGSGDYNEQFF.